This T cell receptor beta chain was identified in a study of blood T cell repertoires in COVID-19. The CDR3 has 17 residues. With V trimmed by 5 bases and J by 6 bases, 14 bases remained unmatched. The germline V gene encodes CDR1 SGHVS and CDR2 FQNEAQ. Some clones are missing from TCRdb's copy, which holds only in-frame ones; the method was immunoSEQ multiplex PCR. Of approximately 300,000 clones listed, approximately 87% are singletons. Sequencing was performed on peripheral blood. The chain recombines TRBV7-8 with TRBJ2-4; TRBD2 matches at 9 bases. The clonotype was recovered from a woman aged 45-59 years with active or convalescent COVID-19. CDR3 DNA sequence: TGTGCCAGCAGCACTTTCGGATCTAGCGGGGCTGGAAACATTCAGTACTTC. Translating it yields CASSTFGSSGAGNIQYF.